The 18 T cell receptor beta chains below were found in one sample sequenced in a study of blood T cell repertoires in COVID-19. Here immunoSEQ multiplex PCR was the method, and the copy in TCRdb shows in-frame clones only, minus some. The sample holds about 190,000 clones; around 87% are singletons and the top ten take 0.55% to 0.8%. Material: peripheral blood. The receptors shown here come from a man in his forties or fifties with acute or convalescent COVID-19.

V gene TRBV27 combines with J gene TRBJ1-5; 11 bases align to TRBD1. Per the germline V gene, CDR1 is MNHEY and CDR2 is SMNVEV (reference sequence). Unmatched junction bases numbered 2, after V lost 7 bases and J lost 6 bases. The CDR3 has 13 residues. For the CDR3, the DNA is TGTGCCAGCAAGGGACAGGGGGTTCAGCCCCAGCATTTT. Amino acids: CASKGQGVQPQHF.

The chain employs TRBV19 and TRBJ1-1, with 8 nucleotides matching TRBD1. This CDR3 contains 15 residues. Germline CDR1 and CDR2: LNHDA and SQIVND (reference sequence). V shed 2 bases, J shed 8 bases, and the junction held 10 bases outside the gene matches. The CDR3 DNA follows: TGTGCCAGTAGTATAAGAGGACAGGGTAAGCAGGAAGCTTTCTTT. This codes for CASSIRGQGKQEAFF.

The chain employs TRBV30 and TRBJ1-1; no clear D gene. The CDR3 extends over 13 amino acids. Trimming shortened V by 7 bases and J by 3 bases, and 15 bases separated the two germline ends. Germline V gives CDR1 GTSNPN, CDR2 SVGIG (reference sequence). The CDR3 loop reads CAFQTNGYTEAFF. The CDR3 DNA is TGTGCCTTCCAGACGAACGGGTACACTGAAGCTTTCTTT. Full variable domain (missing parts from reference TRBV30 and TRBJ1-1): SQTIHQWPATLVQPVGSPLSLECTVEGTSNPNLYWYRQAAGRGLQLLFYSVGIGQISSEVPQNLSASRPQDRQFILSSKKLLLSDSGFYLCAFQTNGYTEAFFGQGTRLTVV.

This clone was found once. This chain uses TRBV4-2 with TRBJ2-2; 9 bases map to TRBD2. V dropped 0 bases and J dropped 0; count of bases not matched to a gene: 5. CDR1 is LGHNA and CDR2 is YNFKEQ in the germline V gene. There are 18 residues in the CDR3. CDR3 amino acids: CASSQELLAGANTGELFF. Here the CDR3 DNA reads TGTGCCAGCAGCCAAGAATTACTAGCGGGCGCGAACACCGGGGAGCTGTTTTTT.

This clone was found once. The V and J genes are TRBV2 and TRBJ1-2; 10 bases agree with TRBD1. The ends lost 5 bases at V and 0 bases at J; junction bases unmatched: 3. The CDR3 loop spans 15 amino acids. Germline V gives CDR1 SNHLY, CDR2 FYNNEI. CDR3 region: CASSSTGGTNYGYTF. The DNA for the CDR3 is TGTGCCAGCAGTTCGACAGGGGGCACTAACTATGGCTACACCTTC.

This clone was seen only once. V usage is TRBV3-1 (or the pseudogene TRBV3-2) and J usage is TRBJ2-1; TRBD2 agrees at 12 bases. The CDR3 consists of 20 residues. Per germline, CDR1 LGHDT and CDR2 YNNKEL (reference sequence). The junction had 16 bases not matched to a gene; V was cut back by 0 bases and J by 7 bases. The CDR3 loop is CASSQDFGTSGFPRENEQFF. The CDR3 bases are TGTGCCAGCAGCCAAGATTTCGGGACTAGCGGGTTCCCGCGGGAGAATGAGCAGTTCTTC.

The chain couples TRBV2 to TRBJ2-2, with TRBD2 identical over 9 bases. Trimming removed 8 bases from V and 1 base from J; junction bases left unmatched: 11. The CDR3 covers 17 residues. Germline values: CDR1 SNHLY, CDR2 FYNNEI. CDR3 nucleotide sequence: TGTGCCAGCTCCCTGGGGCTAGCGGGGAGGAACACCGGGGAGCTGTTTTTT. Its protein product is CASSLGLAGRNTGELFF.

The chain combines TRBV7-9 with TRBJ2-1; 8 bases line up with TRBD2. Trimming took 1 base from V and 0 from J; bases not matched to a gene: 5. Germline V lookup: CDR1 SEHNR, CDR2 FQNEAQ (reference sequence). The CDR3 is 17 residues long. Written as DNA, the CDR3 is TGTGCCAGCAGCTTAGTGGGCCTAGCGGGCTCCTACAATGAGCAGTTCTTC. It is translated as CASSLVGLAGSYNEQFF.

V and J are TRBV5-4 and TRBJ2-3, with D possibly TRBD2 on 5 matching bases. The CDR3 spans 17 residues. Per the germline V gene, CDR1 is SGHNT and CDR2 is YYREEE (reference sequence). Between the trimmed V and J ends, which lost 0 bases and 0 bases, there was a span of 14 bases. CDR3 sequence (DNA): TGTGCCAGCAGCTTGGCGCTACTTCGGACTAGCACAGATACGCAGTATTTT. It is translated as CASSLALLRTSTDTQYF. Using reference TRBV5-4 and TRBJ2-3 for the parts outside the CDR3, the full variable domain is ETGVTQSPTHLIKTRGQQVTLRCSSQSGHNTVSWYQQALGQGPQFIFQYYREEENGRGNFPPRFSGLQFPNYSSELNVNALELDDSALYLCASSLALLRTSTDTQYFGPGTRLTVL.

CDR3 loop: CASSVEGTGANVLTF. For the CDR3, the DNA is TGTGCCAGCAGCGTCGAGGGAACTGGGGCCAACGTCCTGACTTTC. V and J are TRBV9 and TRBJ2-6; a weak D match, TRBD2 (5 bases). CDR3 length: 15 amino acids. Trimming took 2 bases from V and 2 from J, leaving 8 bases between them. Germline CDR1 is SGDLS and CDR2 is YYNGEE.

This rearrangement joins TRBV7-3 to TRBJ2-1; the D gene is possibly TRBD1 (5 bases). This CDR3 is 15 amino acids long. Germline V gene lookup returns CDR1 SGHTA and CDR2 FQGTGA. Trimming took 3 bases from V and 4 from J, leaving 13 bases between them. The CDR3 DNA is TGTGCCAGCAGCTTCCAACCCGCAGGGTACAATGAGCAGTTCTTC. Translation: CASSFQPAGYNEQFF.

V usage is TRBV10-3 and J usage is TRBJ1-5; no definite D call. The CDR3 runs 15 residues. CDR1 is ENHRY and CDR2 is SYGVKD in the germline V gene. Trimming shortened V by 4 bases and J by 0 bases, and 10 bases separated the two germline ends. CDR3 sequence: CAISAAGNSNQPQHF. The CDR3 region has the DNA TGTGCCATCAGTGCTGCGGGAAATAGCAATCAGCCCCAGCATTTT.

CDR3 coding DNA: TGTGCCAGCAGCCAAGTGCGACAGGGGGCGAAAGAGACCCAGTACTTC. Protein: CASSQVRQGAKETQYF. This rearrangement joins TRBV14 to TRBJ2-5, with TRBD1 matching 10 bases. Trimming at V came to 1 base and at J to 3 bases, leaving 5 bases not matched to a gene. The CDR3 spans 16 residues. Germline loops: CDR1 SGHDN, CDR2 FVKESK.

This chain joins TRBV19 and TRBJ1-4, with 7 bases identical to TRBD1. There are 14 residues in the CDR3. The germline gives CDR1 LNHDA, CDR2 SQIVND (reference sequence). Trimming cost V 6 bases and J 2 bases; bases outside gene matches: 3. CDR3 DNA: TGTGCCAGTAGGACCAGGGGGACTAATGAAAAACTGTTTTTT. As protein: CASRTRGTNEKLFF.

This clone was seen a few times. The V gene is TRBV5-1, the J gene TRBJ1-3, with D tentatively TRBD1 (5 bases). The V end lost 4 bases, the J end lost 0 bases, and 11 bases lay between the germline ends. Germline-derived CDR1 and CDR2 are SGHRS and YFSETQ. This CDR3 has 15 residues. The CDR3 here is CASSRDSSSGNTIYF. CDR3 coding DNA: TGCGCCAGCAGCCGGGACTCGAGCTCTGGAAACACCATATATTTT. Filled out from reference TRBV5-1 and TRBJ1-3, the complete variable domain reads KAGVTQTPRYLIKTRGQQVTLSCSPISGHRSVSWYQQTPGQGLQFLFEYFSETQRNKGNFPGRFSGRQFSNSRSEMNVSTLELGDSALYLCASSRDSSSGNTIYFGEGSWLTVV.

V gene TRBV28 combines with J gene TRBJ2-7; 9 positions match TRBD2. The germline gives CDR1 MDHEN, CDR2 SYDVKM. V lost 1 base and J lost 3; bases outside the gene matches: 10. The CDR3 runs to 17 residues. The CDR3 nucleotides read TGTGCCAGCAGTTTATCCGCGACTAGCGGCGTAGGCTACGAGCAGTACTTC. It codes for CASSLSATSGVGYEQYF.

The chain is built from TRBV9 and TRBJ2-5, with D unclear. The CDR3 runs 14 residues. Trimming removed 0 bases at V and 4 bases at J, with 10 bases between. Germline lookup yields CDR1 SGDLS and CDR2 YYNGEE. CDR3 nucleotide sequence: TGTGCCAGCAGCGTAGCTCGGAGATCAGAGACCCAGTACTTC. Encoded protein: CASSVARRSETQYF.

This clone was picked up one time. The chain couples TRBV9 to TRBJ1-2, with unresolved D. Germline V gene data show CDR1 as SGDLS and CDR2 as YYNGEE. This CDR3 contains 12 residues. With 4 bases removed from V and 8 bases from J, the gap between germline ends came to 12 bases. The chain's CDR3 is CASSPTPIGYTF. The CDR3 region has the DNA TGTGCCAGCAGCCCTACCCCGATCGGCTACACCTTC.